The clone carrying this T cell receptor beta chain was found a few times. The target antigen is unknown. The treatment was: oral pan-JAK inhibitor, 5-10 mg twice daily. Punch biopsies of lesional scalp, plus peripheral blood, were taken from alopecia areata patients. These data are taken from a study of CD8+ T cells in alopecia areata. About the study: Treated patients received oral tofacitinib, 5 to 10 mg twice daily. Percent affected scalp area, the SALT score, rated treated patients' severity.

V trimming: 2 bases; J trimming: 6 bases; junction bases outside the gene matches: 0. The CDR3 is 13 residues long. CDR1 and CDR2 from the germline V gene are SGHVS and FNYEAQ. Study-wide points: TCR sharing was clearer in mice than between patients, perhaps partly owing to patient HLA diversity.

Sequencing templates came from extracted RNA that was reverse transcribed into cDNA. The table came from immunoSEQ multiplex PCR; TCRdb's copy has only in-frame clones and leaves some out. The sample shows 250,000 to 300,000 clones, 55% to 75% of them seen only once. This specimen was CD4+ T cells sorted from blood, taken at week 24, from a patient treated with tofacitinib. The sequence came from a human donor with alopecia areata. This chain joins TRBV7-6 and TRBJ2-1; 8 bases are a match to TRBD1. CDR3 DNA: TGTGCCAGCAGCTTAACAGGGGGCAATGAGCAGTTCTTC. Translating gives CASSLTGGNEQFF.